Below, 6 T cell receptor beta chains from the same sample are listed, as sequenced in a study of blood T cell repertoires in COVID-19. Here immunoSEQ multiplex PCR was the method, and the copy in TCRdb shows in-frame clones only, minus some. Of 350,000 to 550,000 clones listed, 80% to 90% are singletons. The sample comprised PBMCs or T cells enriched from blood (not recorded which). Source of these receptors: a man under 40 who had recovered from COVID-19.

The rearrangement joins TRBV25-1 to TRBJ1-3; unclear D gene. CDR3 length: 13 residues. Germline assignment: CDR1 MGHDK and CDR2 SYGVNS. V lost 8 bases and J 0 bases, leaving 8 bases between the germline ends. Here the CDR3 reads CASSQPSGNTIYF. CDR3 in DNA: TGTGCCAGCTCACAGCCCTCTGGAAACACCATATATTTT.

This clone was counted between two and nine times. CDR3 in amino acids: CASSWQGLNSNQPQHF. For the CDR3, the DNA is TGTGCCAGCAGCTGGCAGGGCCTAAATAGCAATCAGCCCCAGCATTTT. The chain couples TRBV5-6 to TRBJ1-5, with a possible D match to TRBD1 (5 bases). V gave up 3 bases and J gave up 0 bases, with 13 bases separating them. Germline V gene data show CDR1 as SGHDT and CDR2 as YYEEEE. This CDR3 comprises 16 residues.

This chain joins TRBV18 and TRBJ2-1; 9 bases line up with TRBD1. The CDR3 consists of 16 residues. The V and J ends lost 3 bases and 7 bases, in that order; junction bases with no gene match: 10. Germline values: CDR1 KGHSH, CDR2 LQKENI. CDR3 amino acids: CASSPPWNRGLNEQFF. The DNA of the CDR3 is TGTGCCAGCTCACCTCCGTGGAACAGGGGGCTGAATGAGCAGTTCTTC.

The chain is built from TRBV7-2 and TRBJ2-3; TRBD2 aligns across 7 bases. The ends lost 5 bases at V and 2 bases at J; junction bases unmatched: 7. This CDR3 has 15 residues. CDR1 is SGHTA, CDR2 FQGNSA, per germline. CDR3 residues: CASSRSGTFTDTQYF. CDR3 sequence (DNA): TGTGCCAGCAGCCGGAGCGGGACTTTCACAGATACGCAGTATTTT.

The chain is built from TRBV29-1 and TRBJ1-2; TRBD1 matches 7 bases. CDR3 length equals 11 residues. Unmatched junction bases numbered 4, after V lost 6 bases and J lost 6 bases. Germline loops: CDR1 SQVTM, CDR2 ANQGSEA. The CDR3 DNA reads TGCAGCGTCGGGACAGCAAATGGCTACACCTTC. It is translated as CSVGTANGYTF. The whole variable domain, filled in from reference TRBV29-1 and TRBJ1-2, reads SAVISQKPSRDICQRGTSLTIQCQVDSQVTMMFWYRQQPGQSLTLIATANQGSEATYESGFVIDKFPISRPNLTFSTLTVSNMSPEDSSIYLCSVGTANGYTFGSGTRLTVV.

This chain uses TRBV24-1 with TRBJ2-2; TRBD1 agrees at 7 bases. The J segment lost 2 bases and the V segment lost 3 bases, leaving 5 bases of the junction unmatched. Per the germline V gene, CDR1 is KGHDR and CDR2 is SFDVKD. CDR3 size: 16 residues. The CDR3, as DNA: TGTGCCACCAGTGATAACAGGGGATCTAACACCGGGGAGCTGTTTTTT. It yields the protein CATSDNRGSNTGELFF.